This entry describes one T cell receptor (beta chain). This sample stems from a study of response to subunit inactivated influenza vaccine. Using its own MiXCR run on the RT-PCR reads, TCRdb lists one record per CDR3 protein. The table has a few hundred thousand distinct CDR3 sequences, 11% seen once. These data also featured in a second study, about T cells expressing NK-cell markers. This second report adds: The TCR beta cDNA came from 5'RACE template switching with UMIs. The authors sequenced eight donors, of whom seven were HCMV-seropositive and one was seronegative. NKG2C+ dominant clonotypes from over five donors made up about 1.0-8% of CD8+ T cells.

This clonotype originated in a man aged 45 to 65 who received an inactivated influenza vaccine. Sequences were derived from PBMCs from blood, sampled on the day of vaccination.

CDR3 in DNA: TGCGCCAGCAGCCAAGAGACCGCCAGGGGGGCCTCCTACAATGAGCAGTTCTTC. It codes for CASSQETARGASYNEQFF. This rearrangement joins TRBV4-3 to TRBJ2-1; possible D gene TRBD1, 7 bases. Trimming shortened V by 0 bases and J by 0 bases, and 15 bases separated the two germline ends. CDR3 length equals 18 residues. The germline gives CDR1 LGHNA, CDR2 YSLEER.